These T cell receptor beta chains were read from a single sample in a study of naive and memory T cell subsets. TCRdb itself ran the UMI-ligation and nested PCR reads through MiXCR, one entry per CDR3 protein. The repertoire has 130,000 to 150,000 distinct CDR3 sequences, roughly 22% of them found once; the top ten carry 0.1% to 0.11%. Sequencing was done on a sample of naive CD4+ T cells from blood. Receptors originate from a human donor in good health. Each CDR3 is given with its conserved first and last residue. Fields, in order: CDR3 protein, V gene, J gene.

CASSFRQKRTDTQYF,TRBV28,TRBJ2-3
CASSVTGTSGSYNEQFF,TRBV5-1,TRBJ2-1
CASTDRGTGEQYF,TRBV6-6,TRBJ2-7
CTSSLEGVPDTQYF,TRBV7-2,TRBJ2-3
CASSRGLGARGGELFF,TRBV5-4,TRBJ2-2
CASSSGGLAGPTDTQYF,TRBV28,TRBJ2-3
CASSYSTGAEQYF,TRBV6-2/TRBV6-3,TRBJ2-7
CASSGRGSSGNTIYF,TRBV6-5,TRBJ1-3
CASSPTSGRHEQYF,TRBV28,TRBJ2-7
CASSSRNVKPLHF,TRBV5-5,TRBJ1-6
CASSSQWDRIINEQFF,TRBV23-1,TRBJ2-1
CASSLWAEAEAFF,TRBV28,TRBJ1-1
CASSADRGLDEQYF,TRBV9,TRBJ2-7
CASSSTGAGSPLHF,TRBV12-3/TRBV12-4,TRBJ1-6
CASSRGRPEAFF,TRBV18,TRBJ1-1
CASSLRLAGLTQYF,TRBV12-3/TRBV12-4,TRBJ2-3
CASSPGRAGNLGEQFF,TRBV11-3,TRBJ2-1
CSVEQAGGGPQYF,TRBV29-1,TRBJ2-5
CSVEGRFMNTEAFF,TRBV29-1,TRBJ1-1
CASSQRLAAYNEQFF,TRBV7-2,TRBJ2-1
CASRPSGQRFYNEQFF,TRBV6-2/TRBV6-3,TRBJ2-1
CASSQATGFGELFF,TRBV14,TRBJ2-2
CASRRDSIGEQYF,TRBV6-2/TRBV6-3,TRBJ2-7
CASSPNLAASYNEQFF,TRBV4-2,TRBJ2-1
CASSYAPGGEEAFF,TRBV6-5,TRBJ1-1
CASGSEGYTF,TRBV28,TRBJ1-2
CASKHRGLVEQYF,TRBV12-3/TRBV12-4,TRBJ2-7
CASSPPGGGKTQYF,TRBV12-3/TRBV12-4,TRBJ2-5
CSARDGRKLAGNNEQFF,TRBV20-1,TRBJ2-1
CASRVFGTGRTGELFF,TRBV7-2,TRBJ2-2
CAWGTGLGNQPQHF,TRBV30,TRBJ1-5
CASSTGREAKNIQYF,TRBV28,TRBJ2-4
CASSSGTSGILAKNIQYF,TRBV5-1,TRBJ2-4
CASSYSQGAGTEAFF,TRBV6-6,TRBJ1-1
CSAEREGDTQYF,TRBV20-1,TRBJ2-3
CSATLGGSPILTRREQYF,TRBV20-1,TRBJ2-7
CASSSFEGRSSYNEQFF,TRBV28,TRBJ2-1
CASSLGIQETQYF,TRBV7-9,TRBJ2-5
CASRVPGGSTDTQYF,TRBV5-1,TRBJ2-3
CASSLVGTGQSGANVLTF,TRBV7-8,TRBJ2-6
CVFRGGETQYF,TRBV29-1,TRBJ2-5
CSARGPPNTGELFF,TRBV20-1,TRBJ2-2
CASSQDSTSNHEQYF,TRBV4-2,TRBJ2-7
CASRGTGKNTEAFF,TRBV25-1,TRBJ1-1
CASSPSKALGNTIYF,TRBV7-9,TRBJ1-3
CASSQDIGLAWREQFF,TRBV4-1,TRBJ2-1